This is a list of T cell receptor beta chains from one sample in a study of Ad26.COV2.S vaccination and SARS-CoV-2 variants. The assay was immunoSEQ multiplex PCR, and TCRdb's table has in-frame clones only and misses some. The data contain about 400,000 clones, around 89% of them seen just once; the ten biggest clones take up under 2%. Sequencing was performed on peripheral blood, taken in a trial of Ad26.COV2.S vaccine versus placebo. These receptors were taken from a person between 18 and 59 years old who received the Ad26.COV2.S COVID-19 vaccine or a placebo. Each CDR3 is given with its conserved first and last residue. Each record gives: CDR3 protein, CDR3 DNA, D gene, J gene, clone size, CDR3 length, V gene. A D gene is named only where the DNA matches it firmly. Size tells how often a clone was seen (once, few, many) or the class of an expanded clone, and some rows leave it out.

CASRQGAYEQYF TGTGCCAGCAGGCAGGGAGCCTACGAGCAGTACTTC NA TRBJ2-7 NA 12 TRBV6-5
CASSVGLELETQYF TGTGCCAGCAGCGTAGGTCTGGAGCTGGAGACCCAGTACTTC NA TRBJ2-5 once 14 TRBV9
CASTSGLAVDTQYF TGTGCCAGCACCTCGGGACTAGCGGTAGATACGCAGTATTTT TRBD2 TRBJ2-3 NA 14 TRBV7-2
CASSFGPPGRQPQHF TGTGCCAGCAGCTTCGGTCCCCCAGGACGCCAGCCCCAGCATTTT NA TRBJ1-5 once 15 TRBV7-2
CASSQEAGTSTDTQYF TGCGCCAGCAGCCAAGAGGCGGGGACTAGCACAGATACGCAGTATTTT NA TRBJ2-3 NA 16 TRBV4-3
CASSLGPASGYTF TGTGCCAGCAGTTTGGGGCCCGCTAGTGGCTACACCTTC NA TRBJ1-2 NA 13 TRBV12-3/TRBV12-4
CASRDLYMNTEAFF TGCGCCAGCCGGGACCTATACATGAACACTGAAGCTTTCTTT NA TRBJ1-1 once 14 TRBV5-1
CASSPYDGMNTEAFF TGTGCCAGCAGCCCATACGACGGAATGAACACTGAAGCTTTCTTT NA TRBJ1-1 NA 15 TRBV27
CASSLSVQGKFQETQYF TGCGCCAGCAGCTTGTCCGTACAAGGAAAATTCCAAGAGACCCAGTACTTC NA TRBJ2-5 NA 17 TRBV5-1
CASIQGLANTGELFF TGTGCCAGCATACAAGGGCTAGCGAACACCGGGGAGCTGTTTTTT NA TRBJ2-2 NA 15 TRBV2
CASSLKGDPYEQYF TGTGCCAGCAGCCTTAAGGGGGATCCCTACGAGCAGTACTTC NA TRBJ2-7 NA 14 TRBV7-9
CASSLAGTSGPGELFF TGCGCCAGCAGCTTGGCAGGGACTAGCGGGCCCGGGGAGCTGTTTTTT TRBD2 TRBJ2-2 once 16 TRBV5-1
CASSEVVGGREKLFF TGTGCCAGCAGTGAAGTTGTAGGGGGCAGGGAAAAACTGTTTTTT TRBD1 TRBJ1-4 NA 15 TRBV6-1
CASSILSLAGGSSYNEQFF TGTGCCAGTAGTATTTTGAGTCTAGCGGGAGGGAGCTCCTACAATGAGCAGTTCTTC TRBD2 TRBJ2-1 NA 19 TRBV19
CASSKLVGEKLFF TGTGCCAGCAGCAAACTCGTAGGAGAAAAACTGTTTTTT NA TRBJ1-4 NA 13 TRBV11-3
CASVEERGTDTQYF TGTGCTAGTGTCGAGGAGCGGGGCACAGATACGCAGTATTTT NA TRBJ2-3 NA 14 TRBV12-5
CASSFTGAQPQHF TGTGCCAGCAGTTTCACAGGGGCTCAGCCCCAGCATTTT TRBD1 TRBJ1-5 NA 13 TRBV12-3/TRBV12-4
CASSPPGLARSEQYF TGTGCCAGCAGCCCACCGGGACTAGCTAGATCCGAGCAGTACTTC TRBD2 TRBJ2-7 NA 15 TRBV11-2
CASRLAGDHEQFF TGTGCCAGTCGGCTAGCGGGAGACCATGAGCAGTTCTTC TRBD2 TRBJ2-1 NA 13 TRBV28
CASTQAGGTGELFF TGTGCCAGTACCCAGGCCGGGGGCACCGGGGAGCTGTTTTTT NA TRBJ2-2 NA 14 TRBV19
CSVWDTDTDTQYF TGCAGCGTCTGGGACACCGACACAGATACGCAGTATTTT NA TRBJ2-3 once 13 TRBV29-1
CASSYSFNQPQHF TGTGCCAGCAGTTACTCGTTCAATCAGCCCCAGCATTTT NA TRBJ1-5 NA 13 TRBV6-5
CASSLPSGTQETQYF TGTGCCAGCAGCTTGCCCAGCGGAACCCAAGAGACCCAGTACTTC NA TRBJ2-5 NA 15 TRBV7-6
CASTRRVMNTEAFF TGTGCCAGCACAAGGCGCGTCATGAACACTGAAGCTTTCTTT NA TRBJ1-1 once 14 TRBV28
CATSYARERYEQYF TGTGCCACCAGCTACGCCCGGGAGAGATACGAGCAGTACTTC NA TRBJ2-7 NA 14 TRBV15
CASRYFNQPQHF TGTGCCAGCCGCTATTTCAATCAGCCCCAGCATTTT NA TRBJ1-5 NA 12 TRBV12-3/TRBV12-4
CASSERGPNEQFF TGTGCCAGCAGTGAACGGGGACCCAATGAGCAGTTCTTC NA TRBJ2-1 once 13 TRBV2
CASSLAGAGGGYEQYF TGTGCCAGCAGCTTAGCTGGTGCAGGGGGAGGGTACGAGCAGTACTTC NA TRBJ2-7 NA 16 TRBV7-2
CASRNSGQATDEQFF TGTGCCAGTCGTAATTCGGGGCAGGCCACGGATGAGCAGTTCTTC NA TRBJ2-1 NA 15 TRBV3-1/TRBV3-2
CASSETDSQPQHF TGTGCCAGCAGTGAAACGGATAGTCAGCCCCAGCATTTT NA TRBJ1-5 NA 13 TRBV6-1
CASSLNPTDEQFF TGTGCCAGCAGCTTAAACCCCACGGATGAGCAGTTCTTC NA TRBJ2-1 once 13 TRBV11-3
CASSLAEYNSPLHF TGCGCCAGCAGCTTGGCGGAGTATAATTCACCCCTCCACTTT NA TRBJ1-6 few 14 TRBV5-1
CASSESAGSSRSGSGNTIYF TGTGCCAGCAGTGAAAGTGCAGGGTCGTCCCGGTCGGGGTCTGGAAACACCATATATTTT NA TRBJ1-3 NA 20 TRBV6-1
CASSPTGGRGQPQHF TGTGCCAGCAGCCCGACGGGGGGGCGCGGTCAGCCCCAGCATTTT NA TRBJ1-5 NA 15 TRBV16
CASSLDPNRGNYNSPLHF TGTGCCAGCAGTCTTGATCCTAACAGGGGGAATTATAATTCACCCCTCCACTTT TRBD1 TRBJ1-6 NA 18 TRBV4-2
CAWSVSGGNGYTF TGTGCCTGGAGTGTATCAGGGGGCAATGGCTACACCTTC TRBD1 TRBJ1-2 NA 13 TRBV30
CASKRQGPIHYEQYF TGTGCCAGCAAGCGACAGGGGCCTATACATTACGAGCAGTACTTC TRBD1 TRBJ2-7 NA 15 TRBV28
CSVGGRDRAGELFF TGCAGCGTTGGAGGCAGGGATCGGGCCGGGGAGCTGTTTTTT NA TRBJ2-2 NA 14 TRBV29-1
CAISVKGEQYF TGTGCCATCAGTGTGAAGGGCGAGCAGTACTTC NA TRBJ2-7 NA 11 TRBV10-3
CSVWTGTHTIYF TGCAGCGTCTGGACAGGGACGCACACCATATATTTT TRBD1 TRBJ1-3 NA 12 TRBV29-1
CASRGAGSLVGEQYF TGTGCCAGTAGGGGAGCGGGATCCTTGGTGGGGGAGCAGTACTTC TRBD2 TRBJ2-7 NA 15 TRBV19
CASSPGSAEAFYEQYF TGCGCCAGCAGCCCCGGCTCCGCGGAGGCGTTCTACGAGCAGTACTTC NA TRBJ2-7 NA 16 TRBV5-1
CAISESGRNEQFF TGTGCCATCAGTGAGTCGGGGCGGAATGAGCAGTTCTTC NA TRBJ2-1 NA 13 TRBV10-3
CASRSDGLRSSEQFF TGTGCCAGCAGATCCGATGGCTTGCGCTCCTCTGAGCAGTTCTTC NA TRBJ2-1 NA 15 TRBV28
CASSPGTSGHGAKNIQYF TGTGCCAGCAGCCCCGGGACTAGCGGACATGGAGCCAAAAACATTCAGTACTTC TRBD2 TRBJ2-4 NA 18 TRBV5-4
CASSFSGTGGVYEQYF TGTGCCAGCAGTTTCTCCGGGACAGGGGGCGTATACGAGCAGTACTTC TRBD1 TRBJ2-7 NA 16 TRBV28
CASSLEGTSYEQYF TGTGCCAGCAGTTTAGAAGGGACCTCCTACGAGCAGTACTTC NA TRBJ2-7 NA 14 TRBV27
CASSPRTATNEKLFF TGCGCCAGCTCCCCCCGGACAGCAACTAATGAAAAACTGTTTTTT NA TRBJ1-4 NA 15 TRBV4-1
CATSESGVSYEQYF TGTGCCACCAGTGAATCCGGGGTCTCCTACGAGCAGTACTTC NA TRBJ2-7 NA 14 TRBV24-1